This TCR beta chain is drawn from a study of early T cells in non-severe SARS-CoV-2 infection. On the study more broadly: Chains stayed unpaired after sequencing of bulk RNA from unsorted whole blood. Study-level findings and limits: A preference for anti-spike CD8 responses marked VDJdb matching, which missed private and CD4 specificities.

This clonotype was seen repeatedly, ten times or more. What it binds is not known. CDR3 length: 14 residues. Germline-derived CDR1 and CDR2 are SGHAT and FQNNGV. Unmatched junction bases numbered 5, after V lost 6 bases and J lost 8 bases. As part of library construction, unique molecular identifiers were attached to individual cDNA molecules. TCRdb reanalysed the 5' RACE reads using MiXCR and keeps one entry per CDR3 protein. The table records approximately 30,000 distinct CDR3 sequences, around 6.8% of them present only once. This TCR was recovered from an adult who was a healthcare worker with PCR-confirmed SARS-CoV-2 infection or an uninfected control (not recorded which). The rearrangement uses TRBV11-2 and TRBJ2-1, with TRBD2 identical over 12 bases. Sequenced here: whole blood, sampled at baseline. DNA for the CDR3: TGTGCCAGCAGACGGGGACTAGCGGGCGATGAGCAGTTCTTC. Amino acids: CASRRGLAGDEQFF. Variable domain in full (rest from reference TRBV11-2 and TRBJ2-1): EAGVAQSPRYKIIEKRQSVAFWCNPISGHATLYWYQQILGQGPKLLIQFQNNGVVDDSQLPKDRFSAERLKGVDSTLKIQPAKLEDSAVYLCASRRGLAGDEQFFGPGTRLTVL.